The T cell receptor beta chain under discussion was sequenced for a study of T-cell reconstitution after alpha-beta-depleted transplantation in children. General study findings and limits: From newly produced T cells came most of the T-cell counts and diversity one year after transplant. Alpha-beta T cells present about two months after transplant were reported to originate from several hundred expanded graft clones.

Researchers prepared the TCRbeta library using unique molecular identifiers, the study reports. TCRdb reprocessed the PCR reads via MiXCR and lists one record per CDR3 protein. This sample has about 460,000 distinct CDR3 sequences, with more than 9% found just once. This clonotype has at least ten counts. Its antigen remains unknown. V was clipped by 2 bases and J by 2 bases; unmatched bases: 8. Per germline, CDR1 SGHRS and CDR2 YFSETQ. The CDR3 covers 17 residues. The source was PBMCs, collected before TCRalphabeta/CD19-depleted stem cell transplant. The sequence came from a child aged 2 to 10 with inherited bone marrow failure, due to receive a stem cell transplant. The chain combines TRBV5-1 with TRBJ1-1, with 11 bases lining up with TRBD1. DNA for the CDR3: TGCGCCAGCAGCTTACTCGGGACAGGGGGTTTAAACACTGAAGCTTTCTTT. Translating it yields CASSLLGTGGLNTEAFF.